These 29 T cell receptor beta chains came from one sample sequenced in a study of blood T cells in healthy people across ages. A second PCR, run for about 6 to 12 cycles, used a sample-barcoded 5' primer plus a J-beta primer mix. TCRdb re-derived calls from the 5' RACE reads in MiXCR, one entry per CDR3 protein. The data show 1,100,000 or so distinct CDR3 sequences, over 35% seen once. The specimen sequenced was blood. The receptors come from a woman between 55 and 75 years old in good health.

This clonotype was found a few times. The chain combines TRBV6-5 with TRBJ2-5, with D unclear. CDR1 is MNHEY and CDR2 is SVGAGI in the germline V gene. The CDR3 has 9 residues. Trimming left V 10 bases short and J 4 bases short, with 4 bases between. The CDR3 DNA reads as TGTGCCACCTTAGAGACCCAGTACTTC. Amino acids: CATLETQYF.

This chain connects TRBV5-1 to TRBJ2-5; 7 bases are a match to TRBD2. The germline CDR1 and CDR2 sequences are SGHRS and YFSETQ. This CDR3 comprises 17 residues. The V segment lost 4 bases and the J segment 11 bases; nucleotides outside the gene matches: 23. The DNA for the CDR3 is TGCGCCAGCAGCAGAGGGAGGGCCGGCAGTTTGGGCAATGAGCAGTACTTC. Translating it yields CASSRGRAGSLGNEQYF.

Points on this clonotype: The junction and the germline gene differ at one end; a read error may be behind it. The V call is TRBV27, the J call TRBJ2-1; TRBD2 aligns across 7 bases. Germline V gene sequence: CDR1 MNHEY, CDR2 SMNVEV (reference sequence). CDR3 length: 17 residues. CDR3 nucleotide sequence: TGTACCAGCAGTTTGCCCGTTGGGGGGAGGGCTTACAATGAGCAGTTCTTC. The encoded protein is CTSSLPVGGRAYNEQFF.

CDR3 region: CASSLAARRGIGSPNYEQYF. CDR3 sequence (DNA): TGTGCCAGCAGTTTAGCCGCCCGGCGGGGGATCGGTAGCCCCAACTACGAGCAGTACTTC. The chain links TRBV12-3 or TRBV12-4 to TRBJ2-7, with 7 nucleotides matching TRBD2. The CDR3 has 20 residues. V lost 0 bases, J lost 3 bases, and 20 bases stayed unmatched.

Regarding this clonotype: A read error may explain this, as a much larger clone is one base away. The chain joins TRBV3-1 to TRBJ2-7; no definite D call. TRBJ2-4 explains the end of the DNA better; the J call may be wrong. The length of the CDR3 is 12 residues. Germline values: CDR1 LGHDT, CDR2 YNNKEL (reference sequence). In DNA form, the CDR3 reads TGTGCCAGCAGCCAAAGGGATGGCATTCAGTACTTC. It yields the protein CASSQRDGIQYF.

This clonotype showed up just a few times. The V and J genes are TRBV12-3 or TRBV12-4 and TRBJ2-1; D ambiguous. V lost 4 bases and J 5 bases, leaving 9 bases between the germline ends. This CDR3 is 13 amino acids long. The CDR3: CASSSNIHNEQFF. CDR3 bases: TGTGCCAGCAGTTCGAACATCCACAATGAGCAGTTCTTC.

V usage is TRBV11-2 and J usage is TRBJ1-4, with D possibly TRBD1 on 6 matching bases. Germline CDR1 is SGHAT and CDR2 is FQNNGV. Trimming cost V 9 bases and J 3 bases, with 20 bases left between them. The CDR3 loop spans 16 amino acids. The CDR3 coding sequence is TGTGCCAGTACATCAACCTGGGGGCGGCCTAATGAAAAACTGTTTTTT. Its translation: CASTSTWGRPNEKLFF.

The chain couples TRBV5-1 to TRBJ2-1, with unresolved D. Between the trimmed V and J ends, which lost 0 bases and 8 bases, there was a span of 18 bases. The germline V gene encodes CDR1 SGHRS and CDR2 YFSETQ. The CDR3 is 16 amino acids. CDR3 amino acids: CASSLVPGLPTDEQFF. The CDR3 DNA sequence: TGCGCCAGCAGCTTGGTCCCGGGCCTACCTACAGATGAGCAGTTCTTC. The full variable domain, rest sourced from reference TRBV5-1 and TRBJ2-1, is KAGVTQTPRYLIKTRGQQVTLSCSPISGHRSVSWYQQTPGQGLQFLFEYFSETQRNKGNFPGRFSGRQFSNSRSEMNVSTLELGDSALYLCASSLVPGLPTDEQFFGPGTRLTVL.

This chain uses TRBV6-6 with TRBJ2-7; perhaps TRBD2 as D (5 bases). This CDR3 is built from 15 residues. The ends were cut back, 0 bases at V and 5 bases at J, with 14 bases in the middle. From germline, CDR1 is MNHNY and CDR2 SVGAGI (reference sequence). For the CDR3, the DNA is TGTGCCAGCAGTTACTCGAACGGGTTCGGGAACGAGCAGTACTTC. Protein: CASSYSNGFGNEQYF.

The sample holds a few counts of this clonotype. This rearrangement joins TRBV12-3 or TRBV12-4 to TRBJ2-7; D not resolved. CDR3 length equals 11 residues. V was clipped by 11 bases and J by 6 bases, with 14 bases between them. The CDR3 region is CAGPSAAEQYF. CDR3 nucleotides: TGTGCCGGTCCCTCGGCCGCCGAGCAGTACTTC.

In DNA, the CDR3 is TGCAGTGCCCCGGACAGGGGAACCTACGAGCAGTACTTC. It is translated as CSAPDRGTYEQYF. This rearrangement joins TRBV20-1 to TRBJ2-7; TRBD1 matches 9 bases. Per the germline V gene, CDR1 is DFQATT and CDR2 is SNEGSKA (reference sequence). The junction had 5 bases not matched to a gene; V was cut back by 6 bases and J by 2 bases. This CDR3 is built from 13 residues.

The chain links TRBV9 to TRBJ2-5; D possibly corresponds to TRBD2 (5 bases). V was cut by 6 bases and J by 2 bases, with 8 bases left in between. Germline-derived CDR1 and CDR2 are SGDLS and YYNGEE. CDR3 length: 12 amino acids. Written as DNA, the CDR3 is TGTGCCAGCAACCGGGAACAAGAGACCCAGTACTTC. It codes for CASNREQETQYF.

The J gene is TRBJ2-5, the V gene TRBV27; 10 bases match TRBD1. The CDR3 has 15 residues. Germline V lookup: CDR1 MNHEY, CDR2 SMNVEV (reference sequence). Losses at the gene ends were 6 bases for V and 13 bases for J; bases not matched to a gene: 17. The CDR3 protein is CASRGDRGAYNERYF. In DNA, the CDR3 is TGTGCCAGCAGGGGGGACAGGGGAGCATACAATGAGCGGTACTTC.

CDR3 coding DNA: TGTGCCAGCAGCTTAGGGGGGGCGCAGAGGCACGGCTACACCTTC. It specifies CASSLGGAQRHGYTF. The chain employs TRBV11-3 and TRBJ1-2; D perhaps matches TRBD1 (6 bases). With 1 base removed from V and 8 bases from J, the gap between germline ends came to 17 bases. Germline V gene lookup returns CDR1 SGHNT and CDR2 YENEEA. CDR3 length equals 15 residues.

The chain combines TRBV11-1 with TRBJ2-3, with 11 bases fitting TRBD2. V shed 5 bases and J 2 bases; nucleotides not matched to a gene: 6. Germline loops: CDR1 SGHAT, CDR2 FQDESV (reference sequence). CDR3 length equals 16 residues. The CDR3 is CASSIIAGGITDTQYF. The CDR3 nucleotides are TGTGCCAGCAGCATCATAGCGGGAGGGATCACAGATACGCAGTATTTT. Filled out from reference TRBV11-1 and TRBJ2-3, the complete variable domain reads EAEVAQSPRYKITEKSQAVAFWCDPISGHATLYWYRQILGQGPELLVQFQDESVVDDSQLPKDRFSAERLKGVDSTLKIQPAELGDSAMYLCASSIIAGGITDTQYFGPGTRLTVL.

The CDR3 spells CASSLRPRRGLGTEAFF. CDR3 nucleotide sequence: TGTGCCAGCTCTCTACGCCCTCGCAGGGGGCTTGGCACTGAAGCTTTCTTT. The rearrangement joins TRBV27 to TRBJ1-1; 8 bases map to TRBD1. Trimming at V came to 8 bases and at J to 4 bases, leaving 18 bases not matched to a gene. CDR3 length: 17 amino acids. CDR1 and CDR2 (germline): MNHEY, SMNVEV (reference sequence).

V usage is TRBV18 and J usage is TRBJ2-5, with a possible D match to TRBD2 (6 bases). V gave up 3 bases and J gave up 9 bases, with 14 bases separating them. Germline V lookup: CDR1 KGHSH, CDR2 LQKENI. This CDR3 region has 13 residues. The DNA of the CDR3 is TGTGCCAGCTCACCGGCGGGGACGGTGGCCCAGTACTTC. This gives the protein CASSPAGTVAQYF. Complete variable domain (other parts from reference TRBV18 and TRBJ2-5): NAGVMQNPRHLVRRRGQEARLRCSPMKGHSHVYWYRQLPEEGLKFMVYLQKENIIDESGMPKERFSAEFPKEGPSILRIQQVVRGDSAAYFCASSPAGTVAQYFGPGTRLLVL.

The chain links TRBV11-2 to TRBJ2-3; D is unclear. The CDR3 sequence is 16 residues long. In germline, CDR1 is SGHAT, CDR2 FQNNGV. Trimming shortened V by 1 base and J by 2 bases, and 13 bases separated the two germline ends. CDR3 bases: TGTGCCAGCAGCTTAGGAGTTCGGAGCGACACAGATACGCAGTATTTT. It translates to CASSLGVRSDTDTQYF.

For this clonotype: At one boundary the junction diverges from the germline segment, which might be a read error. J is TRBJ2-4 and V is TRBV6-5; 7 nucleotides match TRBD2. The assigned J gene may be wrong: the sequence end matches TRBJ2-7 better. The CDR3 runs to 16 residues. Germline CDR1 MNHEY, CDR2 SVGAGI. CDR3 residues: CANSYSRREIPYEQYF. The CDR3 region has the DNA TGTGCCAACAGTTACTCGAGGCGGGAGATCCCCTACGAGCAGTACTTC.

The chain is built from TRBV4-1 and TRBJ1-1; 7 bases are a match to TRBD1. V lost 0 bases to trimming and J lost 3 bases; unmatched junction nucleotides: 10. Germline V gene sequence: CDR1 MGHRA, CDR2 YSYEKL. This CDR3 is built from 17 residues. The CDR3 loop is CASSQDLLRQGDTEAFF. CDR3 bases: TGCGCCAGCAGCCAAGATCTTTTGAGACAGGGCGACACTGAAGCTTTCTTT.

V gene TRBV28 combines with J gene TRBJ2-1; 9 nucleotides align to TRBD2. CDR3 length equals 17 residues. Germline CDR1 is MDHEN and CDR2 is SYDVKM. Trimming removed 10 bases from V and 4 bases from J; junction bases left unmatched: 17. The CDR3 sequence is CAILSRGGGRGYNEQFF. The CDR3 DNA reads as TGTGCCATCTTGTCGCGGGGTGGCGGGAGGGGGTACAATGAGCAGTTCTTC.

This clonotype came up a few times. CDR3 sequence: CASSLMRGSEQFF. The CDR3 DNA follows: TGTGCCAGCAGCTTAATGAGGGGCAGTGAGCAGTTCTTC. The chain links TRBV7-3 to TRBJ2-1, with D perhaps TRBD1 or TRBD2 (5 bases each). This CDR3 spans 13 amino acids. V lost 1 base to trimming and J lost 9 bases, with 10 bases between them. Germline-derived CDR1 and CDR2 are SGHTA and FQGTGA.

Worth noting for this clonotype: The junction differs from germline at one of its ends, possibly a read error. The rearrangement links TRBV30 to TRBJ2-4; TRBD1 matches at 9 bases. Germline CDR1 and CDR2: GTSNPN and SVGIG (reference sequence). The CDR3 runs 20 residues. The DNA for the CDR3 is TGTGCCTGGAGTCCTCCCACAGGGGGCGTAAGTGCAACGGCCAAAAACGTTCAGTACTTC. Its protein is CAWSPPTGGVSATAKNVQYF.

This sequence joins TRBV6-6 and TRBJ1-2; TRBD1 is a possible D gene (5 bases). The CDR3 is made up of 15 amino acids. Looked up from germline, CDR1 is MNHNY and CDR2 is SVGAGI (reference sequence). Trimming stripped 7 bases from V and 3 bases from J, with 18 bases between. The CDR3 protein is CASNLRTPVDYGYTF. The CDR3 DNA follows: TGTGCCAGCAATCTCAGGACACCTGTTGACTATGGCTACACCTTC.

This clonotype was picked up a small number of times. The CDR3 reads CSASKGVAKNIQYF. The CDR3 DNA follows: TGCAGTGCTAGTAAGGGGGTGGCCAAAAACATTCAGTACTTC. V usage is TRBV20-1 and J usage is TRBJ2-4; TRBD1 might be the D (6 bases). V was trimmed by 3 bases and J by 1 base, leaving 10 bases between them. The germline V gene encodes CDR1 DFQATT and CDR2 SNEGSKA (reference sequence). The CDR3 runs to 14 residues.

CDR3 sequence (DNA): TGTGCCAGCAGCCAAGCTTCGGGGGGCAACTACGAGCAGTACTTC. This gives the protein CASSQASGGNYEQYF. The chain is built from TRBV3-1 and TRBJ2-4; the D gene is possibly TRBD2 (7 bases). TRBJ2-7 explains the end of the DNA better; the J call may be wrong. The V gene's germline CDR1 is LGHDT and CDR2 YNNKEL (reference sequence). There are 15 residues in the CDR3.

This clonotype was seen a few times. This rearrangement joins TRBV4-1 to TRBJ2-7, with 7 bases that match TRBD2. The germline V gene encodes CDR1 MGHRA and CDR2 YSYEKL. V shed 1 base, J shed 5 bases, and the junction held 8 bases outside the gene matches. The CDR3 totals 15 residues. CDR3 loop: CASSQGGSRLDEQYF. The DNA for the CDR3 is TGCGCCAGCAGCCAAGGCGGGAGCCGCCTCGACGAGCAGTACTTC.

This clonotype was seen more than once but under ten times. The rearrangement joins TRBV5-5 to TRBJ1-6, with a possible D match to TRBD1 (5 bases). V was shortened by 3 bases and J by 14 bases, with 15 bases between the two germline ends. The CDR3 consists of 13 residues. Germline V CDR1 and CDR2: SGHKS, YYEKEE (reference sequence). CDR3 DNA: TGTGCCAGCAGCTCCGGGACTTTTAGGGCCCTCCACTTT. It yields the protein CASSSGTFRALHF.

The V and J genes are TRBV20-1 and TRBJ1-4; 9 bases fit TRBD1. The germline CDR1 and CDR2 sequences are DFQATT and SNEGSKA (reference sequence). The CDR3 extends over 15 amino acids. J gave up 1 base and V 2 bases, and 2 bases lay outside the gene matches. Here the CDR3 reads CSARRQGVTNEKLFF. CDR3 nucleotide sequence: TGCAGTGCTAGACGACAGGGGGTAACTAATGAAAAACTGTTTTTT.